This T cell receptor beta chain is from a study of blood T cell repertoires in COVID-19. The wider study: T cells, B-cell-depleted T cells, or PBMCs provided the cDNA or gDNA that served as material.

The age range of participants was 18 to 89 years, with residence in about two dozen US areas. Participants' reported clinical history set cohort assignment. Germline CDR1 is KGHSH and CDR2 is LQKENI. This CDR3 is built from 16 residues. Trimming pared 3 bases from V and 6 bases from J, leaving 20 bases between. Per the authors' pipeline: Amplified reference gene primers provided the basis for estimating nucleated cell counts. Sequenced by immunoSEQ multiplex PCR; TCRdb stores in-frame clones only, minus some. Clone size and V and J calls were adopted from that table, with D and trimming inferred from the DNA. This sample yields fewer than 350,000 clones, of which 90% are seen a single time; roughly 1.6% belongs to the top ten.

The V gene is TRBV18, the J gene TRBJ1-1; tentative D call: TRBD1 (6 bases). Sequences were obtained from PBMCs or T cells enriched from blood (not recorded which). The source is a young woman with acute COVID-19. The DNA of the CDR3 is TGTGCCAGCTCACCGTTGGGGGCCCTCGAGATCCCTGAAGCTTTCTTT. Translation gives CASSPLGALEIPEAFF.